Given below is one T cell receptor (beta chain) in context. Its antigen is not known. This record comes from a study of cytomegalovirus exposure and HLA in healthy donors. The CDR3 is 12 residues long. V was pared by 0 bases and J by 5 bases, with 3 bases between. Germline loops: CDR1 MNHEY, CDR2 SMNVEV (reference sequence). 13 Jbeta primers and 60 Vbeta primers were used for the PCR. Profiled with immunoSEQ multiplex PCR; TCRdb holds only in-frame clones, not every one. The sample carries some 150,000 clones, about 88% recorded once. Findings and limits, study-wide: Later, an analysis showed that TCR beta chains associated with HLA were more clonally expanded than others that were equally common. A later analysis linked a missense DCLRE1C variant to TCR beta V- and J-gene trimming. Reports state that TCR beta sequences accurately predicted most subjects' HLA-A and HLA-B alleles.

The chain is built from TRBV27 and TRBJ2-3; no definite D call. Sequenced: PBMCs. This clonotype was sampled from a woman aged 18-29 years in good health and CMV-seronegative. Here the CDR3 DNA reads TGTGCCAGCAGTTTATCGCGAGATACGCAGTATTTT. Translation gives CASSLSRDTQYF.